The TCR beta chain under discussion was sequenced for a study of T cell changes during pregnancy in multiple sclerosis. Clones were sequenced by immunoSEQ multiplex PCR, and TCRdb holds only the in-frame ones, with some missing. The sample comprises over 75,000 clones, approximately 92% of which are singletons, and 2.6% rests with the top ten. Sequencing used peripheral blood, obtained in the first trimester of pregnancy. This clonotype originated in a female donor with multiple sclerosis, enrolled in a pregnancy study.

CDR3 coding DNA: TGTGCCAGCAGCCCCAGGGTTACCTCCGAGCAGTACTTC. Translated: CASSPRVTSEQYF. V and J are TRBV16 and TRBJ2-7; weak D call: TRBD1 (5 bases). This CDR3 region has 13 residues. Per germline, CDR1 KGHSY and CDR2 FQNENV. V gave up 4 bases and J gave up 6 bases, with 13 bases separating them.